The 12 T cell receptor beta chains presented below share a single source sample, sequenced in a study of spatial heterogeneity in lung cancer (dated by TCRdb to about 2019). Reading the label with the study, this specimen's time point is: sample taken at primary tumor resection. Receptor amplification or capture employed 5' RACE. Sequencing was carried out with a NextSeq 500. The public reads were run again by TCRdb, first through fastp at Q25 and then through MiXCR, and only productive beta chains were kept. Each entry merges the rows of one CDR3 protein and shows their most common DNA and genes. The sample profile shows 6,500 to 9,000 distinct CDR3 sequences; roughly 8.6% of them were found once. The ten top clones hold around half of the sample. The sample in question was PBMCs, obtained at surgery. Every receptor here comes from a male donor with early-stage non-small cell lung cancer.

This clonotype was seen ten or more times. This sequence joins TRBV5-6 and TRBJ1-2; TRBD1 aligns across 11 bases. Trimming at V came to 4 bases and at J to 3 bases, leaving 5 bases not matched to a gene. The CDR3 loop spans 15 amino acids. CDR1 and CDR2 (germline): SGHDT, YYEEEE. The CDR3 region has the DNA TGTGCCAGCAGCCAACCGGGACAGGGGGACTATGGCTACACCTTC. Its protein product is CASSQPGQGDYGYTF.

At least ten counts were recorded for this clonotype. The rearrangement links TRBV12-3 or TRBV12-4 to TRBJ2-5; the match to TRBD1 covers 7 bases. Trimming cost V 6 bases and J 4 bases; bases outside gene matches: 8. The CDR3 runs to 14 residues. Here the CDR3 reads CASSSLGTVETQYF. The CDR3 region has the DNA TGTGCCAGCAGCTCATTAGGGACAGTAGAGACCCAGTACTTC.

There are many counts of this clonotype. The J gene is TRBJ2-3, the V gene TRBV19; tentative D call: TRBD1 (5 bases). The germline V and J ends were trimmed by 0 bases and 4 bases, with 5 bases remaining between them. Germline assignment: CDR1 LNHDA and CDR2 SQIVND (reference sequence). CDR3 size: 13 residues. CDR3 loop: CASSIDRADTQYF. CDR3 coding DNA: TGTGCCAGTAGTATAGACAGGGCAGATACGCAGTATTTT.

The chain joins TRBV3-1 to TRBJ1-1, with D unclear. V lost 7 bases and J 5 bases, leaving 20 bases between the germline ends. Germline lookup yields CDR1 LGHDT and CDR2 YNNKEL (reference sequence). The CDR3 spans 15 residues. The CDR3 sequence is CASTLASTRWTEAFF. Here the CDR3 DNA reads TGTGCCAGCACTCTTGCTTCCACTAGATGGACTGAAGCTTTCTTT.

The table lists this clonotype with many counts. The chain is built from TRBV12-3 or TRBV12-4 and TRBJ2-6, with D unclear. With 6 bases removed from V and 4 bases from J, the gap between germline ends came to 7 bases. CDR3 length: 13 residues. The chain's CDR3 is CASRLQGANVLTF. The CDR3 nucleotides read TGTGCCAGCAGGTTACAGGGGGCCAACGTCCTGACTTTC.

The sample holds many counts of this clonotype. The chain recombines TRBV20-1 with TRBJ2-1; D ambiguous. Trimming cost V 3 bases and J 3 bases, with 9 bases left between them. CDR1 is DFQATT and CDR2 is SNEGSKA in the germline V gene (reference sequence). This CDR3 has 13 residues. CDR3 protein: CSARGGIYNEQFF. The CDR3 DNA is TGCAGTGCTAGGGGTGGGATCTACAATGAGCAGTTCTTC.

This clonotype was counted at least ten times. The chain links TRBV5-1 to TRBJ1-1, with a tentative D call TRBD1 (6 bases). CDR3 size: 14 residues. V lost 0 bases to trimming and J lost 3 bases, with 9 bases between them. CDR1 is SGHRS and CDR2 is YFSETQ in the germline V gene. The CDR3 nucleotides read TGCGCCAGCAGCTTGGGACAGGCTGACACTGAAGCTTTCTTT. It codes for CASSLGQADTEAFF.

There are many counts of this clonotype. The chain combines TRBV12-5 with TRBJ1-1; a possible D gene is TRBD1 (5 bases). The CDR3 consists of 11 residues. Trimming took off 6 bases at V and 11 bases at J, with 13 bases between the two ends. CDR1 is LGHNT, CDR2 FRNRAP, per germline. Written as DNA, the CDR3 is TGTGCTAGTGGCACGGGACCAGGGGCTTTCTTT. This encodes CASGTGPGAFF. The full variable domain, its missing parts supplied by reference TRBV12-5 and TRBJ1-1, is DARVTQTPRHKVTEMGQEVTMRCQPILGHNTVFWYRQTMMQGLELLAYFRNRAPLDDSGMPKDRFSAEMPDATLATLKIQPSEPRDSAVYFCASGTGPGAFFGQGTRLTVV.

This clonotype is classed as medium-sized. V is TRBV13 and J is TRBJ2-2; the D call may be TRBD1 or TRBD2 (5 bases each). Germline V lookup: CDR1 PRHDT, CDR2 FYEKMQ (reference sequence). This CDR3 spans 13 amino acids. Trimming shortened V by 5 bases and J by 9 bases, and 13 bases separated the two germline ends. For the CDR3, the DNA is TGTGCCAGCAGCGCAGAAGGGGACCGGGAGCTGTTTTTT. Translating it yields CASSAEGDRELFF.

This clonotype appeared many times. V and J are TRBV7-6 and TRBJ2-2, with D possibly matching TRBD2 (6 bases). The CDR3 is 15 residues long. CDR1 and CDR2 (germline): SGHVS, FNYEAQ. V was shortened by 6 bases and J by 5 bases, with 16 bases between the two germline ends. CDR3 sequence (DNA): TGTGCCAGCAGTTCGTCGGGAGAATGGACCGGGGAGCTGTTTTTT. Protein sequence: CASSSSGEWTGELFF.

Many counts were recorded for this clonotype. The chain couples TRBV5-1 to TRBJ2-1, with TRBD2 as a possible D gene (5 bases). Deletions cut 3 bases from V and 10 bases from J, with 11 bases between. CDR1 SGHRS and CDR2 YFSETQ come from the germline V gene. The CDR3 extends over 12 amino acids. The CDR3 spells CASSSSREEQFF. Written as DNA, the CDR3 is TGCGCCAGCAGCTCAAGTAGGGAGGAGCAGTTCTTC.

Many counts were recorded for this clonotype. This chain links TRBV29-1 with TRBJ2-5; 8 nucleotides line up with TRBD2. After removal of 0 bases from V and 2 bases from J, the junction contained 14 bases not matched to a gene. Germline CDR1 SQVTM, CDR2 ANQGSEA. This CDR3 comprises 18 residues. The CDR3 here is CSVEDDNFSGSGQETQYF. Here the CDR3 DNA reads TGCAGCGTTGAAGATGACAATTTCAGCGGGAGTGGGCAAGAGACCCAGTACTTC.